A single sample gave rise to the 32 T cell receptor beta chains below, sequenced in a study of cytomegalovirus exposure and HLA in healthy donors (dated by TCRdb to the late 2010s). To prepare the library, the immunoSEQ multiplex PCR assay was applied. Held by TCRdb, this immuneACCESS table contains in-frame sequences only and omits some clones. Under half of the omission traces to an unresolved V gene where checked; the cause of the rest is unknown. The table for this sample lists just over 65,000 clones; around 97% of them were counted only once. Of the sample, about 1.5% falls within the top ten clones. Sequenced: PBMCs. Source of these receptors: a woman under 30 in good health and CMV-seropositive.

The chain carries TRBV5-8 and TRBJ2-4, with D tentatively TRBD2 (6 bases). The germline gives CDR1 SGHTS, CDR2 YDEGEE. V gave up 4 bases and J gave up 0 bases, with 11 bases separating them. The CDR3 runs 15 residues. The DNA for the CDR3 is TGTGCCAGCAGCCGGGGACTGATAGCCAAAAACATTCAGTACTTC. Protein: CASSRGLIAKNIQYF. Together with reference TRBV5-8 and TRBJ2-4, the CDR3 gives the full variable domain: EAGVTQSPTHLIKTRGQQATLRCSPISGHTSVYWYQQALGLGLQFLLWYDEGEERNRGNFPPRFSGRQFPNYSSELNVNALELEDSALYLCASSRGLIAKNIQYFGAGTRLSVL.

This clone showed up just once. The chain joins TRBV19 to TRBJ1-1; TRBD1 is a possible D gene (6 bases). The CDR3 sequence is 12 residues long. Trimming took 6 bases from V and 5 from J, leaving 10 bases between them. The germline V gene encodes CDR1 LNHDA and CDR2 SQIVND (reference sequence). The CDR3 coding sequence is TGTGCCAGTAGGCTACAGGGAACTGAAGCTTTCTTT. Its protein product is CASRLQGTEAFF.

This chain connects TRBV29-1 to TRBJ2-6; 13 bases are shared with TRBD2. J was trimmed by 0 bases and V by 1 base; bases with no gene match: 3. The CDR3 is made up of 18 amino acids. Per the germline V gene, CDR1 is SQVTM and CDR2 is ANQGSEA. The CDR3 loop reads CSVEGRTSGSSGANVLTF. CDR3 bases: TGCAGCGTTGAAGGGCGGACTAGCGGGAGCTCTGGGGCCAACGTCCTGACTTTC. Looking up the rest from reference TRBV29-1 and TRBJ2-6 gives the full variable domain: SAVISQKPSRDICQRGTSLTIQCQVDSQVTMMFWYRQQPGQSLTLIATANQGSEATYESGFVIDKFPISRPNLTFSTLTVSNMSPEDSSIYLCSVEGRTSGSSGANVLTFGAGSRLTVL.

The rearrangement joins TRBV4-2 to TRBJ1-1; D possibly corresponds to TRBD1 (5 bases). Trimming took off 0 bases at V and 0 bases at J, with 11 bases between the two ends. The CDR3 consists of 16 residues. Germline V gene lookup returns CDR1 LGHNA and CDR2 YNFKEQ. Here the CDR3 DNA reads TGTGCCAGCAGCCAAGATCTGGGCAGGGTGAACACTGAAGCTTTCTTT. Translating gives CASSQDLGRVNTEAFF.

This chain links TRBV28 with TRBJ2-1, with D possibly being TRBD2 (6 bases). Germline loops: CDR1 MDHEN, CDR2 SYDVKM. CDR3 length: 19 residues. V lost 2 bases to trimming and J lost 0 bases, with 20 bases between them. The CDR3 protein is CASSLPLAWRASSYNEQFF. CDR3 bases: TGTGCCAGCAGTTTACCCCTAGCGTGGAGGGCGAGCTCCTACAATGAGCAGTTCTTC.

The chain uses TRBV19 and TRBJ1-2; D remains unclear. The CDR3 loop spans 13 amino acids. The V and J ends lost 2 bases and 4 bases respectively, with 8 bases between them. Germline CDR1 is LNHDA and CDR2 is SQIVND (reference sequence). DNA for the CDR3: TGTGCCAGTAGTATAAGGAACAGCTATGGCTACACCTTC. This codes for CASSIRNSYGYTF.

V gene TRBV28 combines with J gene TRBJ2-3; tentatively, D is TRBD2 (6 bases). Trimming left V 8 bases short and J 5 bases short, with 17 bases between. The CDR3 runs 14 residues. CDR1 MDHEN and CDR2 SYDVKM come from the germline V gene. The CDR3 is CASVRREGRDTQYF. CDR3 bases: TGTGCCAGCGTTCGGAGGGAAGGTAGAGATACGCAGTATTTT.

This sequence joins TRBV27 and TRBJ1-1, with D uncertain. The V gene lost 7 bases and the J gene lost 6 bases, with 18 bases spanning the gap. Germline lookup yields CDR1 MNHEY and CDR2 SMNVEV (reference sequence). The CDR3 covers 14 residues. CDR3 coding DNA: TGTGCCAGCACTCAGCGCGGGGAATTGGCTGAAGCTTTCTTT. Protein product: CASTQRGELAEAFF.

The rearrangement joins TRBV2 to TRBJ2-5, with 7 bases identical to TRBD1. V trimming: 10 bases; J trimming: 4 bases; junction bases outside the gene matches: 3. The CDR3 length is 11 residues. Germline-derived CDR1 and CDR2 are SNHLY and FYNNEI. In nucleotides, the CDR3 is TGTGCCACCCCAGGGGGAGAGACCCAGTACTTC. It specifies CATPGGETQYF.

J is TRBJ2-7 and V is TRBV6-5, with a possible D match to TRBD2 (5 bases). CDR1 is MNHEY, CDR2 SVGAGI, per germline. The V end lost 5 bases, the J end lost 9 bases, and 20 bases lay between the germline ends. The CDR3 consists of 14 residues. This CDR3 reads CASSPGPGYEGQYF. The CDR3 bases are TGTGCCAGCAGTCCGGGTCCGGGCTACGAGGGGCAGTACTTC.

The chain recombines TRBV4-2 with TRBJ2-7; 11 bases agree with TRBD2. This CDR3 spans 18 amino acids. The germline CDR1 and CDR2 sequences are LGHNA and YNFKEQ. V shed 4 bases, J shed 0 bases, and the junction held 11 bases outside the gene matches. CDR3 amino acids: CASSPLGLAGISSYEQYF. The CDR3 bases are TGTGCCAGCAGCCCTTTAGGACTAGCGGGTATTAGCTCCTACGAGCAGTACTTC.

This chain joins TRBV6-1 and TRBJ1-5; 7 bases are shared with TRBD1. Germline assignment: CDR1 MNHNS and CDR2 SASEGT. V shed 5 bases and J 6 bases; nucleotides not matched to a gene: 7. The CDR3 length is 14 residues. CDR3: CASSRTGEVQPQHF. As DNA, the CDR3 is TGTGCCAGCAGTAGAACAGGGGAGGTTCAGCCCCAGCATTTT.

In this sample, this clone turned up a few times. The V gene is TRBV6-1, the J gene TRBJ1-2; D call uncertain. V shed 5 bases and J shed 2 bases, with 6 bases lying between them. This CDR3 is 12 amino acids long. Germline values: CDR1 MNHNS, CDR2 SASEGT. The CDR3 is CASSQANYGYTF. The CDR3 DNA is TGTGCCAGCAGTCAGGCCAACTATGGCTACACCTTC.

The chain has TRBV10-2 and TRBJ1-2; 8 bases are a match to TRBD1. Germline lookup yields CDR1 WSHSY and CDR2 SAAADI. J lost 4 bases, V lost 8 bases, and 6 bases had no gene match. This CDR3 region has 13 residues. The CDR3 DNA sequence: TGCGCCAGCGGGGGGACAGGTGTCTATGGCTACACCTTC. Translated: CASGGTGVYGYTF.

This chain uses TRBV19 with TRBJ2-2, with 7 bases that match TRBD1. The CDR3 is 15 residues long. J was trimmed by 4 bases and V by 5 bases; bases with no gene match: 7. Germline V CDR1 and CDR2: LNHDA, SQIVND (reference sequence). The CDR3 nucleotides read TGTGCCAGTAGTGCCCTGACAGGGCGCACCGGGGAGCTGTTTTTT. It encodes CASSALTGRTGELFF.

The chain employs TRBV6-5 and TRBJ2-1; 7 bases match TRBD1. CDR1 and CDR2 (germline): MNHEY, SVGAGI. V shed 4 bases and J 0 bases; nucleotides not matched to a gene: 6. CDR3 length: 16 amino acids. CDR3 DNA: TGTGCCAGCAGTTCAACAGGGGCCCTCTCCTACAATGAGCAGTTCTTC. It is translated as CASSSTGALSYNEQFF.

The V gene is TRBV5-1, the J gene TRBJ2-7; 13 bases align to TRBD2. Per the germline V gene, CDR1 is SGHRS and CDR2 is YFSETQ. The CDR3 is 16 residues long. V lost 0 bases and J lost 6; bases outside the gene matches: 6. The CDR3 loop reads CASSLEGLAGVREQYF. As DNA, the CDR3 is TGCGCCAGCAGCTTGGAAGGACTAGCGGGAGTACGCGAGCAGTACTTC.

The chain has TRBV6-4 and TRBJ2-2, with TRBD1 matching 9 bases. The CDR3 is 16 amino acids. After removal of 2 bases from V and 5 bases from J, the junction contained 6 bases not matched to a gene. Looked up from germline, CDR1 is MRHNA and CDR2 is SNTAGT. The chain's CDR3 is CASSDRRTGDTGELFF. The CDR3 DNA follows: TGTGCCAGCAGTGACAGAAGGACAGGGGATACCGGGGAGCTGTTTTTT.

A single count supports this clone. This rearrangement joins TRBV11-2 to TRBJ2-5; 8 bases are a match to TRBD1. The CDR3 runs to 15 residues. Losses at the gene ends were 0 bases for V and 6 bases for J; bases not matched to a gene: 6. CDR1 and CDR2 (germline): SGHAT, FQNNGV. CDR3 in amino acids: CASSLDPGGAQTQYF. CDR3 sequence (DNA): TGTGCCAGCAGCTTAGATCCAGGGGGCGCCCAGACCCAGTACTTC.

The CDR3 DNA reads TGCAGCGTTGAAGACTGGACTAGCGCCCCGAATGAGCAGTTCTTC. Amino acids: CSVEDWTSAPNEQFF. V gene TRBV29-1 combines with J gene TRBJ2-1, with 9 bases fitting TRBD2. Germline assignment: CDR1 SQVTM and CDR2 ANQGSEA. The V and J ends lost 0 bases and 7 bases, in that order; junction bases with no gene match: 7. This CDR3 contains 15 residues.

The chain combines TRBV14 with TRBJ2-5; D may be TRBD2 (6 bases). Deletions cut 6 bases from V and 4 bases from J, with 18 bases between. Looked up from germline, CDR1 is SGHDN and CDR2 is FVKESK. The CDR3 is 15 residues long. The DNA of the CDR3 is TGTGCCAGCAGTACGATCGGGGGAGATCCAGAGACCCAGTACTTC. This translates into CASSTIGGDPETQYF.

The rearrangement links TRBV6-5 to TRBJ2-7, with 7 bases lining up with TRBD1. Germline lookup yields CDR1 MNHEY and CDR2 SVGAGI. V lost 5 bases and J lost 1; bases outside the gene matches: 5. The CDR3 is 14 residues long. CDR3 coding DNA: TGTGCCAGCAGTCTCTCGACAGGGTCCTACGAGCAGTACTTC. It translates to CASSLSTGSYEQYF.

The count of this clone is one. The chain has TRBV11-3 and TRBJ2-3; 11 bases match TRBD2. Trimming removed 1 base from V and 1 base from J; junction bases left unmatched: 4. Germline CDR1 is SGHNT and CDR2 is YENEEA. CDR3 length equals 17 residues. The DNA of the CDR3 is TGTGCCAGCAGCTTAGCAGGACTAGCGGGCCGCACAGATACGCAGTATTTT. Translated, it gives CASSLAGLAGRTDTQYF.

The V call is TRBV11-3, the J call TRBJ2-2, with 9 bases identical to TRBD2. CDR3 length: 18 amino acids. In germline, CDR1 is SGHNT, CDR2 YENEEA. The V segment lost 3 bases and the J segment 2 bases; nucleotides outside the gene matches: 10. DNA of the CDR3: TGTGCCAGCAGCTTGTCGGTAGCGGGAGTTGCTAACACCGGGGAGCTGTTTTTT. It is translated as CASSLSVAGVANTGELFF.

The V gene is TRBV9, the J gene TRBJ2-1, with 12 bases identical to TRBD2. Germline assignment: CDR1 SGDLS and CDR2 YYNGEE. The V and J ends lost 0 bases and 7 bases, in that order; junction bases with no gene match: 5. This CDR3 contains 16 residues. The CDR3 sequence: CASSVGLAGGSNEQFF. The CDR3 region has the DNA TGTGCCAGCAGCGTAGGGCTAGCGGGAGGGAGTAATGAGCAGTTCTTC.

The chain employs TRBV11-2 and TRBJ2-1; no reliable D call. The CDR3 consists of 13 residues. The V gene lost 3 bases and the J gene lost 4 bases, with 7 bases spanning the gap. Germline CDR1 reads SGHAT; CDR2 reads FQNNGV. CDR3 sequence (DNA): TGTGCCAGCAGCTTTAGATCATACAATGAGCAGTTCTTC. Translated, it gives CASSFRSYNEQFF.

This clone was observed a few times. The gene calls are TRBV28 and TRBJ2-1, with D tentatively TRBD2 (5 bases). The V gene lost 6 bases and the J gene lost 0 bases, with 12 bases spanning the gap. The CDR3 has 15 amino acids. Germline V gene lookup returns CDR1 MDHEN and CDR2 SYDVKM. The CDR3 DNA reads TGTGCCAGCAGAGAGGGAGTCGGCTCCTACAATGAGCAGTTCTTC. Protein sequence: CASREGVGSYNEQFF.

The rearrangement links TRBV27 to TRBJ2-5, with 12 positions matching TRBD2. The germline V gene has CDR1 MNHEY and CDR2 SMNVEV (reference sequence). The V gene end was trimmed by 7 bases and the J gene end by 5 bases; junction bases not matched to a gene: 8. This CDR3 has 15 residues. CDR3 nucleotide sequence: TGTGCCAGCACCCTGACTAGCGGGAGTGAGGAGACCCAGTACTTC. It yields the protein CASTLTSGSEETQYF.

The rearrangement joins TRBV7-9 to TRBJ1-2; D is unclear. The CDR3 has 12 amino acids. The ends were cut back, 5 bases at V and 2 bases at J, with 6 bases in the middle. In germline, CDR1 is SEHNR, CDR2 FQNEAQ (reference sequence). The CDR3 protein is CASSPGNYGYTF. The CDR3 nucleotides are TGTGCCAGCAGCCCGGGGAACTATGGCTACACCTTC.

This sequence joins TRBV9 and TRBJ1-1; a weak D match, TRBD1 (5 bases). CDR1 SGDLS and CDR2 YYNGEE come from the germline V gene. Trimming stripped 0 bases from V and 5 bases from J, with 14 bases between. This CDR3 comprises 15 residues. In DNA form, the CDR3 reads TGTGCCAGCAGCGTAGCGATGGGGCCGAGGACTGAAGCTTTCTTT. Its protein product is CASSVAMGPRTEAFF.

The chain has TRBV27 and TRBJ1-4; possible D gene TRBD1, 6 bases. From germline, CDR1 is MNHEY and CDR2 SMNVEV (reference sequence). V lost 3 bases to trimming and J lost 7 bases, with 15 bases between them. This CDR3 region has 15 residues. CDR3 in amino acids: CASSFVQGSIEKLFF. In DNA form, the CDR3 reads TGTGCCAGCAGTTTCGTACAGGGAAGTATTGAAAAACTGTTTTTT.

The rearrangement links TRBV7-9 to TRBJ2-1, with a weak D call TRBD1 (6 bases). CDR3 length: 13 residues. Germline lookup yields CDR1 SEHNR and CDR2 FQNEAQ (reference sequence). Trimming took off 5 bases at V and 6 bases at J, with 11 bases between the two ends. CDR3 sequence reads: CASSPGTFNEQFF. Written as DNA, the CDR3 is TGTGCCAGCAGCCCCGGGACATTCAATGAGCAGTTCTTC.